These T cell receptor beta chains were read from a single sample in a study of Graves' ophthalmopathy and Graves' hyperthyroidism. TCRdb re-derived calls from the multiplex PCR reads in MiXCR, one entry per CDR3 protein. Among hundreds of thousands of distinct CDR3 sequences, around 50% were seen once, and the ten largest hold roughly 50%. The sequencing input was peripheral blood. The receptor set was obtained from an adult man with Graves' ophthalmopathy. Each CDR3 is given with its conserved first and last residue. Each record gives: D gene, clone size, J gene, V gene, CDR3 protein, CDR3 DNA. The D gene is left open where the match is weak. Only some rows state a clone size, as once, few, many or a class for expanded clones.

NA | many | TRBJ2-5 | TRBV29-1 | CSVEDGAQTQYF | TGCAGCGTTGAAGATGGGGCGCAGACCCAGTACTTC
NA | NA | TRBJ2-7 | TRBV9 | CASSTRGAPNEQYF | TGTGCCAGCAGCACCAGGGGGGCTCCAAACGAGCAGTACTTC
NA | NA | TRBJ1-2 | TRBV25-1 | CASSLPSGALYGYTF | TGTGCCAGCAGTTTACCTTCGGGGGCCCTTTATGGCTACACCTTC
NA | NA | TRBJ1-1 | TRBV24-1 | CATSSRGGSTEAFF | TGTGCCACCAGTTCGCGCGGGGGGAGCACTGAAGCTTTCTTT
NA | NA | TRBJ2-7 | TRBV5-6 | CVSSFRGRYEQYF | TGTGTCAGCAGCTTCAGGGGGAGGTACGAGCAGTACTTC
NA | NA | TRBJ2-7 | TRBV9 | CASNVAGGRSDEQYF | TGTGCCAGCAACGTAGCTGGTGGGAGGAGCGACGAGCAGTACTTC
TRBD1 | NA | TRBJ1-1 | TRBV19 | CASKKGNRGSALGAFF | TGTGCCAGCAAAAAGGGGAACAGGGGCTCGGCACTAGGAGCTTTCTTT
TRBD2 | NA | TRBJ2-2 | TRBV7-9 | CASPSSRTSGPGELFF | TGTGCCAGCCCCTCGAGCAGGACTAGCGGACCCGGGGAGCTGTTTTTT
TRBD1 | NA | TRBJ2-7 | TRBV14 | CASSQEARGSYEQYF | TGTGCCAGCAGCCAAGAAGCCAGGGGGTCCTACGAGCAGTACTTC
NA | NA | TRBJ2-2 | TRBV10-1 | CASSHITGELFF | TGCGCCAGCAGTCATATTACCGGGGAGCTGTTTTTT
TRBD1 | few | TRBJ1-2 | TRBV19 | CASSARTGALDGYTF | TGTGCCAGTAGTGCGAGGACAGGGGCGCTGGATGGCTACACCTTC
NA | NA | TRBJ1-5 | TRBV19 | CATQMDSQPQHF | TGTGCCACCCAGATGGACAGTCAGCCCCAGCATTTT
NA | NA | TRBJ1-5 | TRBV20-1 | CSASGQLNQPQHF | TGCAGTGCTAGCGGACAGCTCAATCAGCCCCAGCATTTT
NA | many | TRBJ1-1 | TRBV25-1 | CASTEWGQGSTEAFF | TGTGCCAGCACCGAATGGGGCCAGGGAAGCACTGAAGCTTTCTTT
NA | few | TRBJ1-5 | TRBV5-6 | CASSLASTGAQPQHF | TGTGCCAGCAGCCTTGCTTCGACGGGGGCCCAGCCCCAGCATTTT
TRBD1 | few | TRBJ1-5 | TRBV20-1 | CSARGTGASNQPQHF | TGCAGTGCCCGAGGGACAGGGGCTAGCAATCAGCCCCAGCATTTT
TRBD2 | NA | TRBJ2-5 | TRBV12-3/TRBV12-4 | CASSEALLGLAEDQETQYF | TGTGCCAGCAGTGAAGCGCTTCTGGGACTAGCGGAGGATCAAGAGACCCAGTACTTC
NA | few | TRBJ1-2 | TRBV13 | CASSLGKTANYGYTF | TGTGCCAGCAGCTTAGGCAAGACGGCAAATTATGGCTACACCTTC
NA | few | TRBJ2-2 | TRBV2 | CASRGGTGRNTGELFF | TGTGCCAGCAGGGGAGGAACGGGGAGGAACACCGGGGAGCTGTTTTTT
NA | NA | TRBJ2-7 | TRBV28 | CASSSIAQYF | TGTGCCAGCAGTTCCATCGCGCAGTACTTC
NA | NA | TRBJ2-2 | TRBV29-1 | CSAGYTGELFF | TGCAGCGCGGGGTATACCGGGGAGCTGTTTTTT
NA | NA | TRBJ1-1 | TRBV20-1 | CGASYDTEAFF | TGCGGTGCTAGTTATGACACTGAAGCTTTCTTT
NA | NA | TRBJ2-7 | TRBV2 | CASSDGFSYEQYF | TGTGCCAGCAGTGACGGGTTCTCCTACGAGCAGTACTTC
NA | many | TRBJ1-6 | TRBV6-1 | CASSEGGLSPLHF | TGTGCCAGCAGTGAAGGAGGGCTTTCTCCCCTCCACTTT
TRBD1 | few | TRBJ2-2 | TRBV7-8 | CASSLGGRGTGELFF | TGTGCCAGCAGCTTAGGGGGCAGGGGGACCGGGGAGCTGTTTTTT
NA | NA | TRBJ2-7 | TRBV7-2 | CASSPQTGRDEQYF | TGTGCCAGCAGTCCACAGACAGGGAGGGACGAGCAGTACTTC
NA | many | TRBJ1-1 | TRBV7-9 | CASRPRQAVSNTEAFF | TGTGCCAGCCGCCCTCGACAGGCGGTTTCGAACACTGAAGCTTTCTTT
NA | few | TRBJ1-1 | TRBV29-1 | CSVETGVTEAFF | TGCAGCGTTGAAACGGGGGTCACTGAAGCTTTCTTT
NA | NA | TRBJ1-4 | TRBV20-1 | CSAREGGVKLFF | TGCAGTGCTAGAGAAGGGGGGGTAAAACTGTTTTTT
TRBD1 | few | TRBJ1-1 | TRBV19 | CASLPGQMNTEAFF | TGTGCCAGTCTTCCGGGACAGATGAACACTGAAGCTTTCTTT
TRBD1 | NA | TRBJ1-2 | TRBV12-3/TRBV12-4 | CASSLGQGGNGYTF | TGTGCCAGCAGTTTGGGACAGGGAGGGAATGGCTACACCTTC
NA | NA | TRBJ1-2 | TRBV2 | CASSTGVYGYTF | TGTGCCAGCAGTACTGGGGTTTATGGCTACACCTTC
NA | many | TRBJ1-2 | TRBV7-9 | CASSLVSGDGYTF | TGTGCCAGCAGCTTAGTATCAGGGGACGGCTACACCTTC
TRBD1 | few | TRBJ2-5 | TRBV29-1 | CSVDRDRGYQETQYF | TGCAGCGTTGACCGGGACAGGGGTTACCAAGAGACCCAGTACTTC
TRBD2 | NA | TRBJ2-7 | TRBV5-8 | CASSLGASGYEQYF | TGTGCCAGCAGCTTAGGCGCTAGCGGCTACGAGCAGTACTTC
NA | many | TRBJ1-1 | TRBV2 | CASSLQGPRMNTEAFF | TGTGCCAGCAGTCTACAGGGACCTAGGATGAACACTGAAGCTTTCTTT
TRBD1 | NA | TRBJ1-2 | TRBV6-2/TRBV6-3 | CASSEDDRGYYGYTF | TGTGCCAGCAGTGAAGACGACAGGGGGTACTATGGCTACACCTTC
NA | many | TRBJ1-2 | TRBV29-1 | CSVRGVRENYGYTF | TGCAGCGTGAGAGGAGTCAGGGAAAACTATGGCTACACCTTC
TRBD1 | few | TRBJ1-2 | TRBV7-9 | CASSYLGTGFRYGYTF | TGTGCCAGCAGTTACCTCGGGACAGGATTTCGCTATGGCTACACCTTC
TRBD2 | NA | TRBJ2-7 | TRBV10-3 | CATGTELAATYEQYF | TGTGCCACCGGGACTGAACTAGCGGCTACCTACGAGCAGTACTTC
TRBD1 | few | TRBJ1-1 | TRBV19 | CAGRTGRRNTEAFF | TGTGCCGGGAGGACAGGGAGAAGGAACACTGAAGCTTTCTTT